The following is a T cell receptor (beta chain) sequence with its context. The antigen is unknown. Germline is not matched at one junction end, which may reflect a read error. The memory fraction was CD4+CD45RO+CD25- cells. This CDR3 spans 13 amino acids. Germline CDR1 reads SGHTA; CDR2 reads FQGTGA. Study-wide results and caveats: In terms of TCR gene usage, tumor memory CD4+ T cells clustered together with blood and lymph node memory CD4+ cells, as well as with lymph node naive CD4+ cells. Tumor Tregs overlapped most with tumor, then blood, naive CD4+ cells.

TCRdb used MiXCR to reprocess the 5' RACE reads, holding one entry per CDR3 protein. The sample has several thousand distinct CDR3 sequences; roughly a sixth are singletons. This TCR was recovered from a female donor with breast cancer. The sequencing input was memory CD4+ T cells sorted from blood. Subset reported: memory CD4+ T cells, CD4+CD45RO+CD25-. The J gene is TRBJ2-2, the V gene TRBV7-3; perhaps TRBD2 as D (6 bases). CDR3: CASSRTTPGGLFF. The CDR3 DNA reads as TGTGCCAGCAGCCGAACAACTCCCGGGGGGCTGTTTTTT.